One sample yielded the 6 T cell receptor beta chains listed below, sequenced in a study of tumor-infiltrating lymphocytes in primary liver carcinoma. Alongside blood RNA obtained from unsorted whole blood, germline DNA was also extracted. Starting from 450 to 500 ng of total RNA, TCR beta cDNA was produced with a primer in the constant region. The TCR beta library was amplified through three nested multiplex PCR rounds in a modified ARM-PCR procedure. The first two PCR rounds used TRBV1-TRBV30 primers with a Cbeta primer, roughly 10 cycles each. TCRdb reprocessed the multiplex PCR reads with MiXCR, giving one entry per CDR3 protein. Here the sample spans about 310,000 distinct CDR3 sequences, approximately 58% being singletons. The sequencing sample was made of peripheral blood. The source of these receptors is a woman in her thirties with primary liver carcinoma and hepatitis B virus infection.

V usage is TRBV10-2 and J usage is TRBJ1-6; TRBD1 might be the D (6 bases). This CDR3 has 19 residues. Germline assignment: CDR1 WSHSY and CDR2 SAAADI. V lost 6 bases to trimming and J lost 9 bases, with 30 bases between them. The CDR3 loop reads CASSAFRGDGGKFFSPLHF. In DNA, the CDR3 is TGCGCCAGCAGCGCTTTCAGGGGTGACGGGGGGAAATTTTTTTCACCCCTCCACTTT.

Worth noting for this clonotype: The CDR3 carries no conserved terminal phenylalanine or tryptophan, so it likely arises from a read error. The rearrangement links TRBV12-3 or TRBV12-4 to TRBJ2-2; unclear D gene. The ends were cut back, 5 bases at V and 4 bases at J, with 5 bases in the middle. This CDR3 region has 12 residues. CDR3 residues: CASSHITGELFI. CDR3 nucleotides: TGTGCCAGCAGTCATATCACCGGGGAGCTGTTTATT.

The J gene is TRBJ2-1, the V gene TRBV7-9; TRBD2 is a possible D gene (6 bases). The germline V gene has CDR1 SEHNR and CDR2 FQNEAQ (reference sequence). The ends were cut back, 0 bases at V and 5 bases at J, with 11 bases in the middle. The CDR3 loop spans 15 amino acids. In DNA, the CDR3 is TGTGCCAGCAGCTTAGCGGGGAGGATACACAATGAGCAGTTCTTC. Encoded protein: CASSLAGRIHNEQFF.

Details on this clonotype: Just one base apart from a much larger clone, this may be a read error. The CDR3 loop is CTSNQQGYYGYTF. The CDR3 DNA reads as TGTACCAGCAATCAACAGGGGTACTATGGCTACACCTTC. The chain links TRBV6-2 or TRBV6-3 to TRBJ1-2; TRBD1 matches at 7 bases. The germline CDR1 and CDR2 sequences are MNHEY and SVGEGT. The CDR3 sequence is 13 residues long.

Notes on this clonotype: One end of the junction varies from germline; a read error may be responsible. The rearrangement links TRBV4-3 to TRBJ1-2; D is undetermined. The CDR3 loop spans 14 amino acids. Germline V gene data show CDR1 as LGHNA and CDR2 as YSLEER. Here the CDR3 reads CASSAELEIYDYTF. The CDR3 region has the DNA TGCGCCAGCAGCGCTGAGCTGGAAATCTATGACTACACCTTC.

This clonotype was detected only a few times. The V gene is TRBV12-3 or TRBV12-4, the J gene TRBJ2-1, with TRBD2 matching 11 bases. V trimming: 5 bases; J trimming: 10 bases; junction bases outside the gene matches: 7. The CDR3 length is 14 residues. CDR3 residues: CASSPGTSGKEQFF. CDR3 nucleotide sequence: TGTGCCAGCAGTCCCGGGACTAGCGGAAAAGAGCAGTTCTTC.